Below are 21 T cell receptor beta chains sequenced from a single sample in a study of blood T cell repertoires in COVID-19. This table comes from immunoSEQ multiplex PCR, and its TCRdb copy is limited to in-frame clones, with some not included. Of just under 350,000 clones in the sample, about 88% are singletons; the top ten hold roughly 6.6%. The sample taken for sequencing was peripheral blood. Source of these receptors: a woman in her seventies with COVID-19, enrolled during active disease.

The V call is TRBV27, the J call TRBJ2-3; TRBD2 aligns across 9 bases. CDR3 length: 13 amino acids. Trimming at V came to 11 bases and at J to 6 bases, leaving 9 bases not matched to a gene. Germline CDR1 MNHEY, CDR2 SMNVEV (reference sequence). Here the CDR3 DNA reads TGTGCCGTCTTCGGGACTAGCCGCGATACGCAGTATTTT. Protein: CAVFGTSRDTQYF.

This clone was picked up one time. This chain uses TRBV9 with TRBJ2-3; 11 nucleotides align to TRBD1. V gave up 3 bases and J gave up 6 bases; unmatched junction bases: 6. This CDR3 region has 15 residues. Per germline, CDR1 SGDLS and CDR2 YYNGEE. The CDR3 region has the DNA TGTGCCAGCAGCGCCCGGGACAGGGGGGCGGATACGCAGTATTTT. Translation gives CASSARDRGADTQYF.

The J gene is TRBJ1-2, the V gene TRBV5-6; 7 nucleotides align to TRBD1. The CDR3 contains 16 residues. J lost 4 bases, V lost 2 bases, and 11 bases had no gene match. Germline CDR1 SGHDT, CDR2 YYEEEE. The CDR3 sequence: CASSLLGVDRSYGYTF. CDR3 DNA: TGTGCCAGCAGCTTACTCGGAGTGGACAGGTCCTATGGCTACACCTTC.

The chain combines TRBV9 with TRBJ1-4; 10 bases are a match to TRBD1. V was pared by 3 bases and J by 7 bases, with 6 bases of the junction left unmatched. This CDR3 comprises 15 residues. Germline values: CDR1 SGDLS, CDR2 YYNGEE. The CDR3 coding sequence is TGTGCCAGCAGCGATTCCGGGACAGGGGCTGAAAAACTGTTTTTT. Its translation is CASSDSGTGAEKLFF. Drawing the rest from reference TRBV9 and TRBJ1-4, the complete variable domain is DSGVTQTPKHLITATGQRVTLRCSPRSGDLSVYWYQQSLDQGLQFLIQYYNGEERAKGNILERFSAQQFPDLHSELNLSSLELGDSALYFCASSDSGTGAEKLFFGSGTQLSVL.

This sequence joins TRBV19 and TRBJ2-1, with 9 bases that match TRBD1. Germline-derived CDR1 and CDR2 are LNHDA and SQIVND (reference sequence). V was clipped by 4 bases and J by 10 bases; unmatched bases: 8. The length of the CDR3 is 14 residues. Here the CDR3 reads CASSRLDRGREQFF. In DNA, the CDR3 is TGTGCCAGTAGTAGGTTGGACAGGGGCAGGGAGCAGTTCTTC.

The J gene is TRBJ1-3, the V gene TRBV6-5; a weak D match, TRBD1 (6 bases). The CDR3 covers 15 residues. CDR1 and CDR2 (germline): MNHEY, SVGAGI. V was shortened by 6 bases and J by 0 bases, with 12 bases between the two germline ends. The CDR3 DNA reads TGTGCCAGCAGCCCGGGGACATTCTCTGGAAACACCATATATTTT. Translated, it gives CASSPGTFSGNTIYF.

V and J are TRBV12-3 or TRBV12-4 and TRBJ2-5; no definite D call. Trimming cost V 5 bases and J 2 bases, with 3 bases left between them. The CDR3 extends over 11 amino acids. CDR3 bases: TGTGCCAGCAGTCAACAAGAGACCCAGTACTTC. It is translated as CASSQQETQYF.

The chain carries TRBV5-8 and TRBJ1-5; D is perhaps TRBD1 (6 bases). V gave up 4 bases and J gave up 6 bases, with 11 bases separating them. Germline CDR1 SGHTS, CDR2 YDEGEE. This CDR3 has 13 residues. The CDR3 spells CASSVRGSQPQHF. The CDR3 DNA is TGTGCCAGCAGCGTGAGGGGGAGTCAGCCCCAGCATTTT.

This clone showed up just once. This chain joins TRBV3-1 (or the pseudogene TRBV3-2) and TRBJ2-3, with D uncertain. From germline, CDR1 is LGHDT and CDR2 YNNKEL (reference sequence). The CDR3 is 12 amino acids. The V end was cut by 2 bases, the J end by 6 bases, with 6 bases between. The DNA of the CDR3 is TGTGCCAGCAGCCAACTGCGCGATACGCAGTATTTT. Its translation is CASSQLRDTQYF.

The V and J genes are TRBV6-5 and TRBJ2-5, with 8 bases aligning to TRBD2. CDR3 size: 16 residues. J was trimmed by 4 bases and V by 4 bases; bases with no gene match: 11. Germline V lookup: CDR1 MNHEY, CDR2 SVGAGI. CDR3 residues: CASSFGLAPPRETQYF. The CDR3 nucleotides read TGTGCCAGCAGTTTCGGACTAGCACCACCCAGAGAGACCCAGTACTTC.

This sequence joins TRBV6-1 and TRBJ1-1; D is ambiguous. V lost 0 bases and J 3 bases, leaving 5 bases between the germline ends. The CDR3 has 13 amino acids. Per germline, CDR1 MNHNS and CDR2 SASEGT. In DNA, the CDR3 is TGTGCCAGCAGTGAAGCGCGGGACACTGAAGCTTTCTTT. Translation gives CASSEARDTEAFF.

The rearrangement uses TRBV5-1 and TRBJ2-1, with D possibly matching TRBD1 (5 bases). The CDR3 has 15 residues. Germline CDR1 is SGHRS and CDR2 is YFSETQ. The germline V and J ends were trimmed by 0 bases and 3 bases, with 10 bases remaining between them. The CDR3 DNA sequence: TGCGCCAGCAGCTTGGGACAGAATCTCTACAATGAGCAGTTCTTC. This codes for CASSLGQNLYNEQFF.

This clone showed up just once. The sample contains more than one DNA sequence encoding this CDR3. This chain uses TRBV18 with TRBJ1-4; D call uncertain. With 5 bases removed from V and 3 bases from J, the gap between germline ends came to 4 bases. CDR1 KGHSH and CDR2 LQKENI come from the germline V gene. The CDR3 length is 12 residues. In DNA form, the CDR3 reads TGTGCCAGCTCATCCGCTAATGAAAAACTGTTTTTT. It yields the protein CASSSANEKLFF.

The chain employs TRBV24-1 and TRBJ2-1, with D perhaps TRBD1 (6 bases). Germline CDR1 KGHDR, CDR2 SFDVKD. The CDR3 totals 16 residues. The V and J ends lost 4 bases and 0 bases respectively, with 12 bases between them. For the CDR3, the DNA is TGTGCCACCAGTGACAGTACAGGGTTCTCCTACAATGAGCAGTTCTTC. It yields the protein CATSDSTGFSYNEQFF.

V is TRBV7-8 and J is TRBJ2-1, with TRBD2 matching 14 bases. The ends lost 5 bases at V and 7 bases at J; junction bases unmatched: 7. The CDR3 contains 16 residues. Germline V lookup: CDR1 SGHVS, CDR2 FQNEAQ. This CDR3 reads CASSGGTSGGPNEQFF. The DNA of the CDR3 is TGTGCCAGCAGCGGGGGGACTAGCGGGGGCCCAAATGAGCAGTTCTTC.

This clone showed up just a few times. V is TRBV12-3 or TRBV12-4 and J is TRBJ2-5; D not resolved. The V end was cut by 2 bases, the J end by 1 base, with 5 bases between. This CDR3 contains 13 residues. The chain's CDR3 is CASSLRVQETQYF. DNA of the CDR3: TGTGCCAGCAGTTTACGCGTCCAAGAGACCCAGTACTTC.

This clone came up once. For the CDR3, the DNA is TGTGCCAGCCACGACACTTCCTACGAGCAGTACTTC. This encodes CASHDTSYEQYF. This chain connects TRBV6-5 to TRBJ2-7; D remains unclear. Germline CDR1 and CDR2: MNHEY and SVGAGI. The ends were cut back, 8 bases at V and 1 base at J, with 9 bases in the middle. The CDR3 totals 12 residues.

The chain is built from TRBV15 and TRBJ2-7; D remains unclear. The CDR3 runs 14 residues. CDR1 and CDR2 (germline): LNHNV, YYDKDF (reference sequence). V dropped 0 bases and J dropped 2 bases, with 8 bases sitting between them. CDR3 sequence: CATSREARTYEQYF. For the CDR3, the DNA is TGTGCCACCAGCAGAGAGGCTCGTACCTACGAGCAGTACTTC.

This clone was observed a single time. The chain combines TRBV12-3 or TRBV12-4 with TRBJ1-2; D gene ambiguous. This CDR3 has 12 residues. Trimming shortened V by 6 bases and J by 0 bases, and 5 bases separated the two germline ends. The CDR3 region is CASSITNYGYTF. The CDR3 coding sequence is TGTGCCAGCAGCATCACTAACTATGGCTACACCTTC.

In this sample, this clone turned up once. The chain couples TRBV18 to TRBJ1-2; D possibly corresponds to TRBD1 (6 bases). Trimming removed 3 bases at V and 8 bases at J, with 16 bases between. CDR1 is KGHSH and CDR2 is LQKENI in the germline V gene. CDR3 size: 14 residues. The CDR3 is CASSPTGPGEGYTF. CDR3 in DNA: TGTGCCAGCTCACCGACCGGTCCAGGGGAGGGCTACACCTTC.

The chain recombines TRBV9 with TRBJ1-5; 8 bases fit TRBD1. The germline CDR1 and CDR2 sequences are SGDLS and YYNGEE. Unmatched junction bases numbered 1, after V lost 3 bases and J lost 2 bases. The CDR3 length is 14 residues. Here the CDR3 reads CASSAQGGNQPQHF. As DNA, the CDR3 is TGTGCCAGCAGCGCACAGGGGGGCAATCAGCCCCAGCATTTT.